Listed below are T cell receptor beta chains from one sample, sequenced in a study of OX40 agonist ivuxolimab in advanced cancers. TCRdb keeps only in-frame clones here, not all; method: immunoSEQ multiplex PCR. Of around 83,000 clones in the sample, 88% were seen once. The source was CD4+ or CD8+ T cells sorted from blood, collected in a trial of the OX40 agonist ivuxolimab. These receptor sequences come from an adult with an advanced solid tumor such as melanoma, head and neck, liver or kidney cancer. CDR3s include the opening cysteine and the closing phenylalanine or tryptophan. Each record gives: J gene, V gene, D gene, clone size, CDR3 DNA, CDR3 protein. A D gene is named only where the DNA matches it firmly. Not all rows give a size; the values are once, few, many and, for expanded clones, a class.

>TRBJ2-6|TRBV19|.|.
TGTGCCAGTAGTAAGGAACGGATCTCTGGGGCCAACGTCCTGACTTTC
CASSKERISGANVLTF
>TRBJ2-5|TRBV4-1|TRBD2|once
TGCGCCAGCAGCCAAGGACTAGCGGTCGAGGAGACCCAGTACTTC
CASSQGLAVEETQYF
>TRBJ2-3|TRBV19|.|.
TGTGCCAGTAGTATTAGTAGCGGCCTCACAGATACGCAGTATTTT
CASSISSGLTDTQYF
>TRBJ2-7|TRBV7-6|TRBD2|.
TGTGCCAGCAGCCTGGGAGCGGGAGGTTTAAACGAGCAGTACTTC
CASSLGAGGLNEQYF
>TRBJ2-1|TRBV5-8|TRBD2|.
TGTGCCAGCAGTCTGGGACTAGCGGGAAAAAACTACAATGAGCAGTTCTTC
CASSLGLAGKNYNEQFF
>TRBJ2-2|TRBV7-6|.|few
TGTGCCAGCAGCTTTTCCGGGCGGGAGCTGTTTTTT
CASSFSGRELFF
>TRBJ1-5|TRBV5-8|.|few
TGTGCCAGCAGCTTGGAGGGGTATCTGCAGCCCCAGCATTTT
CASSLEGYLQPQHF
>TRBJ2-3|TRBV2|TRBD2|once
TGTGCCAGCATCCTACTAGCGGGAGTAGATACGCAGTATTTT
CASILLAGVDTQYF
>TRBJ2-7|TRBV7-9|.|.
TGTGCCAGCAGCTTATCATACGGACTCTACGAGCAGTACTTC
CASSLSYGLYEQYF
>TRBJ1-2|TRBV27|TRBD1|.
TGTGCCAGCAGTTACTTCGGACAGGGGCCCCAGGGCTACACCTTC
CASSYFGQGPQGYTF
>TRBJ2-1|TRBV30|TRBD2|once
TGTGCCTGGAGCAAGGGACTAGCGGGACACAATGAGCAGTTCTTC
CAWSKGLAGHNEQFF
>TRBJ2-7|TRBV6-5|TRBD1|.
TGTGCCAGCACTCGAGAGGGGGCGACCTACGAGCAGTACTTC
CASTREGATYEQYF
>TRBJ2-2|TRBV7-2|.|.
TGTGCCAGCAGCTTATCCGGGGCACGGAACACCGGGGAGCTGTTTTTT
CASSLSGARNTGELFF
>TRBJ1-2|TRBV19|TRBD1|.
TGTGCCAGTGCAGGACAGGTCTTTGGCTACACCTTC
CASAGQVFGYTF
>TRBJ1-4|TRBV7-9|.|.
TGTGCCAGCAGCTTCAGCACCCCGGCAACTAATGAAAAACTGTTTTTT
CASSFSTPATNEKLFF
>TRBJ2-1|TRBV5-4|.|.
TGTGCCAGCAGCTTGGGTGGGAACGCGGGCAATGAGCAGTTCTTC
CASSLGGNAGNEQFF
>TRBJ2-7|TRBV5-1|.|.
TGCGCCAGCAGCTCGGACAGTTCCTACGAGCAGTACTTC
CASSSDSSYEQYF
>TRBJ2-5|TRBV10-2|TRBD2|.
TGCGCCAGCAGAGGGACTAGTTGGGAGACCCAGTACTTC
CASRGTSWETQYF
>TRBJ1-2|TRBV5-8|.|.
TGTGCCAGCAGCTTGGTAGCCCAGCTTCCTTATGGCTACACCTTC
CASSLVAQLPYGYTF
>TRBJ2-5|TRBV11-3|.|.
TGTGCCAGCAGCTTATCGGAGCAAGAGACCCAGTACTTC
CASSLSEQETQYF
>TRBJ2-3|TRBV7-3|.|.
TGTGCCAGCAGCAACAGCGGGTTCGGCACAGATACGCAGTATTTT
CASSNSGFGTDTQYF
>TRBJ2-5|TRBV25-1|.|.
TGTGCCAGCAGTGAAGGGGACATCCGCGAGACCCAGTACTTC
CASSEGDIRETQYF
>TRBJ2-5|TRBV4-1|.|.
TGCGCCAGCAGCTCCACCTTCCAGTCCCAAGAGACCCAGTACTTC
CASSSTFQSQETQYF
>TRBJ1-5|TRBV6-6|.|.
TGTGCCAGCAGTACCGGGGCCGGGGGATTGCCCCAGCATTTT
CASSTGAGGLPQHF
>TRBJ2-2|TRBV6-4|.|.
TGTGCCAGCAGTGAAATATGGAACACCGGGGAGCTGTTTTTT
CASSEIWNTGELFF
>TRBJ1-3|TRBV2|.|.
TGTGCCAGCACCCCCCGTTTGGGGCACGGAAACACCATATATTTT
CASTPRLGHGNTIYF
>TRBJ1-3|TRBV7-9|.|few
TGTGCCAGCAGCCCAGACATCTCTGGAAACACCATATATTTT
CASSPDISGNTIYF
>TRBJ1-2|TRBV5-1|.|.
TGCGCCAGCAGGAGATCGGGGAGCGATGGCTACACCTTC
CASRRSGSDGYTF
>TRBJ2-2|TRBV9|.|.
TGTGCCAGCAGTCGAAGGTTATCTAACACCGGGGAGCTGTTTTTT
CASSRRLSNTGELFF
>TRBJ2-1|TRBV30|.|.
TGTGCCTGGAGTGGGACTTTCGGGTTGCTCGGGGCCGAGCAGTTCTTC
CAWSGTFGLLGAEQFF
>TRBJ2-7|TRBV2|TRBD2|.
TGTGCCAGCGGCGGTGGGGGACTAAGCTCCTACGAGCAGTACTTC
CASGGGGLSSYEQYF
>TRBJ1-3|TRBV2|TRBD1|few
TGTGCCAGCAGCCAGGACAGGGGCTCTGGAAACACCATATATTTT
CASSQDRGSGNTIYF
>TRBJ2-7|TRBV5-4|.|.
TGTGCCAGCAGCTTGGGGGGGGCTAGCCGATACTACGAGCAGTACTTC
CASSLGGASRYYEQYF
>TRBJ2-7|TRBV5-4|TRBD1|.
TGTGCCAGCAGCTCTACGACAGGGGCACACTACGAGCAGTACTTC
CASSSTTGAHYEQYF
>TRBJ2-3|TRBV19|TRBD1|.
TGTGCCAGTAGTACCTCACTCACAGGGGGCCTTAGACCAGATACGCAGTATTTT
CASSTSLTGGLRPDTQYF
>TRBJ2-1|TRBV2|TRBD2|.
TGTGCCAGCACGGGCGCTAGCGGGAGGTACAGTGAGCAGTTCTTC
CASTGASGRYSEQFF